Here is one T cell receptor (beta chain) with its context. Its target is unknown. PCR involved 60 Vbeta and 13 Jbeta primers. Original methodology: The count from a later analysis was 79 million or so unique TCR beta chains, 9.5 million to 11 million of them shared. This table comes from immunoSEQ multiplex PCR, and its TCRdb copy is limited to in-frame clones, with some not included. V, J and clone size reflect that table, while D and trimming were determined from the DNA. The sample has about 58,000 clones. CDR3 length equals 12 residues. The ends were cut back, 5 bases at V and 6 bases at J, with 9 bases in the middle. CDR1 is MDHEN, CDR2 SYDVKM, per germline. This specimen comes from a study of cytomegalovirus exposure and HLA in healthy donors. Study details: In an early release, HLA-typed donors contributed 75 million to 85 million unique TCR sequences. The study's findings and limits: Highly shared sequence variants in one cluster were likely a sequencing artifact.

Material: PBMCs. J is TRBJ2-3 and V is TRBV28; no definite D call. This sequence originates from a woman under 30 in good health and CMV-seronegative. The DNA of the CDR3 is TGTGCCAGCAGTCTCTCCTCGGATACGCAGTATTTT. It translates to CASSLSSDTQYF.